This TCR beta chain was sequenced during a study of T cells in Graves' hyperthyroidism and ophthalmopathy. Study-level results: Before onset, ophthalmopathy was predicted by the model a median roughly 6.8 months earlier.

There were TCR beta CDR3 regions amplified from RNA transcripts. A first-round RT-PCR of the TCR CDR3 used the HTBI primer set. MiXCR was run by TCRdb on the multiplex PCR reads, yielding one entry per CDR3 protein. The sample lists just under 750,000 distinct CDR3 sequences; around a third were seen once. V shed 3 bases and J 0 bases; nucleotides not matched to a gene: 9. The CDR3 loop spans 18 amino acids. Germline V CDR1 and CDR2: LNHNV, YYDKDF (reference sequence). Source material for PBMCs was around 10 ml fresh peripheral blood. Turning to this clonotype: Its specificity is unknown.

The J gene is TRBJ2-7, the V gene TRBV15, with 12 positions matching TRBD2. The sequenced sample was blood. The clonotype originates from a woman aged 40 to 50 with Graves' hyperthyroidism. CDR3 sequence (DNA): TGTGCCACCAGCAGTGACAGGGGACTAGCGGGTCCCTCCTACGAGCAGTACTTC. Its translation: CATSSDRGLAGPSYEQYF.